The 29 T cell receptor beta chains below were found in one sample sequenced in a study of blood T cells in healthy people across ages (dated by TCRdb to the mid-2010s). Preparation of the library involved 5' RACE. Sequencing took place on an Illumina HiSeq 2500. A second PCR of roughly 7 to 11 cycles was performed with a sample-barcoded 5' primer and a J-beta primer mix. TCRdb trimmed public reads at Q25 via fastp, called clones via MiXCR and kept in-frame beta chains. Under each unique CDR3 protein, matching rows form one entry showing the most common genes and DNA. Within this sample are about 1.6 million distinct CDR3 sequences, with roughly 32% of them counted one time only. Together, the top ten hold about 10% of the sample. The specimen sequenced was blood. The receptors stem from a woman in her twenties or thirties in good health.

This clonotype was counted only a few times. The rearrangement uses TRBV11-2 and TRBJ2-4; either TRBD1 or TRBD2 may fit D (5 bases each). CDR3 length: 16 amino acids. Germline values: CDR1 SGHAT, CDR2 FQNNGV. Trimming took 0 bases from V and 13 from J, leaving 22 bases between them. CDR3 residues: CASSLDFYGTGSSQYF. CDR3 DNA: TGTGCCAGCAGCTTAGATTTTTACGGGACGGGCTCATCGCAGTACTTC.

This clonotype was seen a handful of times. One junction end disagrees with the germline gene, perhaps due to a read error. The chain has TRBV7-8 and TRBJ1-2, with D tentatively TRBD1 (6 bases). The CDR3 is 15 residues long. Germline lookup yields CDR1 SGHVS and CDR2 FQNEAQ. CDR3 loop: CVSSLETGATYGYTF. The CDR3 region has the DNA TGTGTCAGCAGCTTAGAGACAGGCGCTACCTATGGCTACACCTTC.

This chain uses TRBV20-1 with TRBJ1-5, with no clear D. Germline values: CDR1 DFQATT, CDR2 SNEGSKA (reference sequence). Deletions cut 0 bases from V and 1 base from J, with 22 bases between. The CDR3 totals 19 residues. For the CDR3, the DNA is TGCAGTGCTAGAGATCGTACGAAGGCAGTCAGTGAGAGCAATCAGCCCCAGCATTTT. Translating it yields CSARDRTKAVSESNQPQHF.

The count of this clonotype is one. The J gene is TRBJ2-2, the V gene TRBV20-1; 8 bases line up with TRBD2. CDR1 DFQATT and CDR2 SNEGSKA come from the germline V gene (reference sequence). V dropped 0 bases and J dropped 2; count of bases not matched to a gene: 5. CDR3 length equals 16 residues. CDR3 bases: TGCAGTGCTAGAGATCTCGGGAGGGTAAACACCGGGGAGCTGTTTTTT. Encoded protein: CSARDLGRVNTGELFF.

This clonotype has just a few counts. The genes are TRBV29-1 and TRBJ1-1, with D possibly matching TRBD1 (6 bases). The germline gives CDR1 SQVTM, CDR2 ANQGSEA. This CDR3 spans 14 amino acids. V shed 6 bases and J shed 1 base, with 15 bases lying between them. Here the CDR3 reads CSVGNRAGNTEAFF. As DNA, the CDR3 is TGCAGCGTGGGGAACAGGGCCGGGAACACTGAAGCTTTCTTT.

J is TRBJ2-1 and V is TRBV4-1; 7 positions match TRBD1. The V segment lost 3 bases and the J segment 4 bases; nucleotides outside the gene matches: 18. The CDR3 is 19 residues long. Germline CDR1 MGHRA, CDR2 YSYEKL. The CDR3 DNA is TGCGCCAGCAGCCATTTCCGGGACAGAGTTGAGGGTGCTTACAATGAGCAGTTCTTC. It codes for CASSHFRDRVEGAYNEQFF.

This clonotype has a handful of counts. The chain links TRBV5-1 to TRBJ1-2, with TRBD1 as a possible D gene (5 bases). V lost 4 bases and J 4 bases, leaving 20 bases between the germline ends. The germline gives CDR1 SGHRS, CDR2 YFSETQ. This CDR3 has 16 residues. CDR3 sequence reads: CASSAGQPGLGYGYTF. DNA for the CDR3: TGCGCCAGCAGCGCCGGACAACCGGGACTTGGCTATGGCTACACCTTC.

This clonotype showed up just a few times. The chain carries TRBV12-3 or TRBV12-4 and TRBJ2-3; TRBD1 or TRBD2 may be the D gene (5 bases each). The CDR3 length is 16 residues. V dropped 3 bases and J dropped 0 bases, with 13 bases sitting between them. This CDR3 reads CASSLQGASSTDTQYF. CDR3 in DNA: TGTGCCAGCAGTTTGCAGGGAGCCTCTAGCACAGATACGCAGTATTTT.

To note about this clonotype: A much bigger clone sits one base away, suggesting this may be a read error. The CDR3 sequence: CASSTLVGQGGADTQYF. The CDR3 DNA is TGTGCCAGCAGCACCCTTGTCGGCCAGGGGGGCGCGGATACGCAGTATTTT. V and J are TRBV5-5 and TRBJ2-3, with D possibly TRBD1 on 7 matching bases. The V end lost 4 bases, the J end lost 6 bases, and 24 bases lay between the germline ends. Germline values: CDR1 SGHKS, CDR2 YYEKEE (reference sequence). The CDR3 is 17 amino acids.

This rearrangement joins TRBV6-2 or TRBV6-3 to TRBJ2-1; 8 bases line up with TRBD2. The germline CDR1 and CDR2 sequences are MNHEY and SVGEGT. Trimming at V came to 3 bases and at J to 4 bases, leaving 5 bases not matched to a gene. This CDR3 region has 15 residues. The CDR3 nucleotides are TGTGCCAGCAGTTATACGGGAGGGATATACAATGAGCAGTTCTTC. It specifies CASSYTGGIYNEQFF.

The CDR3 DNA follows: TGTGCCAGCAGTGTTGCATATCAGGTACTTAATGAAAAACTGTTTTTT. This sequence encodes CASSVAYQVLNEKLFF. V is TRBV25-1 and J is TRBJ1-4; no reliable D call. Germline loops: CDR1 MGHDK, CDR2 SYGVNS. The V gene lost 4 bases and the J gene lost 4 bases, with 16 bases spanning the gap. This CDR3 contains 16 residues.

The CDR3 region is CSVIKAGRKANTQYF. The CDR3 nucleotides read TGCAGTGTTATAAAAGCGGGCAGGAAGGCCAATACGCAGTATTTT. The chain is built from TRBV20-1 and TRBJ2-3; the D gene is possibly TRBD2 (6 bases). This CDR3 is built from 15 residues. Trimming removed 7 bases at V and 7 bases at J, with 24 bases between. CDR1 is DFQATT and CDR2 is SNEGSKA in the germline V gene (reference sequence).

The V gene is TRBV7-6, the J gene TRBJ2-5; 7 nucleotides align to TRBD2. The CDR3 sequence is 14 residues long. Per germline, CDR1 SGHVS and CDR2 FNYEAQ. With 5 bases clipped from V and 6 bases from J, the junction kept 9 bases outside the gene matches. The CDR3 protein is CASSPRTSIQTQYF. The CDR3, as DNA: TGTGCCAGCAGCCCAAGGACTAGTATACAGACCCAGTACTTC.

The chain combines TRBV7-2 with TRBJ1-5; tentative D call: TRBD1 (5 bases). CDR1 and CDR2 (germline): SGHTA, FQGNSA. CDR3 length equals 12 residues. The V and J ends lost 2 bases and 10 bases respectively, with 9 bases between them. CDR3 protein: CASSLWDQPQHF. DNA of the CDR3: TGTGCCAGCAGCTTATGGGACCAACCCCAGCATTTT.

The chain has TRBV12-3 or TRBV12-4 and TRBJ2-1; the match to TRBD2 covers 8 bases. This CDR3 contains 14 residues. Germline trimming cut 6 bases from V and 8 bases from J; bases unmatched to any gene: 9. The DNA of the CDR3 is TGTGCCAGCAGCCCCCGGGGGGGGCTCGATGAGCAGTTCTTC. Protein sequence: CASSPRGGLDEQFF.

The CDR3 spells CAGTLSEGEKLFF. CDR3 DNA: TGTGCCGGCACCCTGAGCGAAGGCGAAAAACTGTTTTTT. This chain links TRBV2 with TRBJ1-4; D is unresolved. The ends were cut back, 11 bases at V and 8 bases at J, with 18 bases in the middle. The CDR3 length is 13 residues. Germline-derived CDR1 and CDR2 are SNHLY and FYNNEI. Full variable domain (missing parts from reference TRBV2 and TRBJ1-4): EPEVTQTPSHQVTQMGQEVILRCVPISNHLYFYWYRQILGQKVEFLVSFYNNEISEKSEIFDDQFSVERPDGSNFTLKIRSTKLEDSAMYFCAGTLSEGEKLFFGSGTQLSVL.

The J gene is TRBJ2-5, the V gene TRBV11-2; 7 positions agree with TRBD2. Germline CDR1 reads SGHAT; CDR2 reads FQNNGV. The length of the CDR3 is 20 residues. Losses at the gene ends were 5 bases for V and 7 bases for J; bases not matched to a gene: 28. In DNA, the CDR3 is TGTGCCAGCAGCCGGCGAGCTGGGCTAGCGGACATGTTGATTGGAGGGACCCAGTACTTC. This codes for CASSRRAGLADMLIGGTQYF. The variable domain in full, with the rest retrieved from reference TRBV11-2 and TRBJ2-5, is EAGVAQSPRYKIIEKRQSVAFWCNPISGHATLYWYQQILGQGPKLLIQFQNNGVVDDSQLPKDRFSAERLKGVDSTLKIQPAKLEDSAVYLCASSRRAGLADMLIGGTQYFGPGTRLLVL.

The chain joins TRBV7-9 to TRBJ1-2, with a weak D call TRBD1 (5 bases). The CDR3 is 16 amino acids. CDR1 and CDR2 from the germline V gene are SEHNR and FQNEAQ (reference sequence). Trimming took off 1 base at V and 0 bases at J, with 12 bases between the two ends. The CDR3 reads CASSLGGKQTNYGYTF. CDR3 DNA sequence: TGTGCCAGCAGCTTAGGGGGGAAACAGACTAACTATGGCTACACCTTC.

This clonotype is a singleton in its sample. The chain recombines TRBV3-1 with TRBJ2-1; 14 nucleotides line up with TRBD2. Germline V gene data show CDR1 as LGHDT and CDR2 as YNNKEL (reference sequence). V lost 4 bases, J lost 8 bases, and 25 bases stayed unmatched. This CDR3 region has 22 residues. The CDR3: CASSRLPQRTVTSGRARHEQFF. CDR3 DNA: TGTGCCAGCAGCCGATTACCCCAACGGACTGTGACTAGCGGGAGGGCACGGCATGAGCAGTTCTTC.

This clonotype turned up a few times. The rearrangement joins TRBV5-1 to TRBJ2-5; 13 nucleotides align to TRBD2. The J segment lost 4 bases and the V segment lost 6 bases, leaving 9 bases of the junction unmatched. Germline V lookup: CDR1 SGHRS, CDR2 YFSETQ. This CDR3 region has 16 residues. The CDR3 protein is CASTQGGTSGTETQYF. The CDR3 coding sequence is TGCGCCAGCACCCAGGGAGGGACTAGCGGGACAGAGACCCAGTACTTC. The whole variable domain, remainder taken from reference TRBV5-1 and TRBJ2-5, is KAGVTQTPRYLIKTRGQQVTLSCSPISGHRSVSWYQQTPGQGLQFLFEYFSETQRNKGNFPGRFSGRQFSNSRSEMNVSTLELGDSALYLCASTQGGTSGTETQYFGPGTRLLVL.

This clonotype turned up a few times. This CDR3 reads CASSQVPGHSSYEQYF. The CDR3 DNA reads TGTGCCAGCAGCCAAGTGCCCGGGCACAGCTCCTACGAGCAGTACTTC. The chain carries TRBV14 and TRBJ2-7; D is unresolved. In germline, CDR1 is SGHDN, CDR2 FVKESK. CDR3 length: 16 residues. Trimming took 1 base from V and 0 from J, leaving 13 bases between them.

The CDR3 here is CASSQVVLGDYGYTF. CDR3 DNA sequence: TGCGCCAGCAGCCAAGTGGTCCTAGGAGACTATGGCTACACCTTC. This chain links TRBV4-1 with TRBJ1-2; D is undetermined. V was pared by 1 base and J by 3 bases, with 12 bases between. This CDR3 comprises 15 residues. The germline V gene encodes CDR1 MGHRA and CDR2 YSYEKL.

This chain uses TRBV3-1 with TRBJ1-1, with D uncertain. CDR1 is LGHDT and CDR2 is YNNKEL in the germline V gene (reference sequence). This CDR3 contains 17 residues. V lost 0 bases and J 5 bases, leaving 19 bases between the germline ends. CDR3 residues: CASSQDFNSPAGTEAFF. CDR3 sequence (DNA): TGTGCCAGCAGCCAAGATTTTAACAGCCCGGCGGGGACTGAAGCTTTCTTT.

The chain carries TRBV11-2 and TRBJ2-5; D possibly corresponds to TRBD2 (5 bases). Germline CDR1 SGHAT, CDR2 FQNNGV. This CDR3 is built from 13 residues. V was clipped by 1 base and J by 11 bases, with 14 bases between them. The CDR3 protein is CASSLGWESEQYF. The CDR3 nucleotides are TGTGCCAGCAGCTTAGGGTGGGAGAGTGAGCAGTACTTC.

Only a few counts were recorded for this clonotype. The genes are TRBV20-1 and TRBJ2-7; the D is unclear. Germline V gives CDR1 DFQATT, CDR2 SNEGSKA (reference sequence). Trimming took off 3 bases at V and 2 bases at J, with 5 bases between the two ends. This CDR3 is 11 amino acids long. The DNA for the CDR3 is TGCAGTGCTAGCGACCCCTACGAGCAGTACTTC. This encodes CSASDPYEQYF.

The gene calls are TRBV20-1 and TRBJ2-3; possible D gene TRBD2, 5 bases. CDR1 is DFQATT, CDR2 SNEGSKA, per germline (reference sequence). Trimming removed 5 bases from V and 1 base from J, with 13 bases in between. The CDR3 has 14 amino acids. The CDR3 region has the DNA TGCAGTGCTGCGAGGCGGGCGGGCACAGATACGCAGTATTTT. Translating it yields CSAARRAGTDTQYF.

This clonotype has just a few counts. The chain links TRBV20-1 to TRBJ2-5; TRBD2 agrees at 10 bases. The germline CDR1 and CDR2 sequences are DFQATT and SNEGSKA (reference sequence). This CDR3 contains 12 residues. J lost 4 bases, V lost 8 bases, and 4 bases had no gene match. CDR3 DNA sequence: TGCAGTATCATAGCGGGAGGAGAGACCCAGTACTTC. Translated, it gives CSIIAGGETQYF.

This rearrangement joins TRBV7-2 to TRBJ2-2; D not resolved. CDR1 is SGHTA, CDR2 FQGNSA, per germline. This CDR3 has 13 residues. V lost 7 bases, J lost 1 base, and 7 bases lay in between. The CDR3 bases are TGTGCCAGCAACCTCAGGAACACCGGGGAGCTGTTTTTT. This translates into CASNLRNTGELFF.

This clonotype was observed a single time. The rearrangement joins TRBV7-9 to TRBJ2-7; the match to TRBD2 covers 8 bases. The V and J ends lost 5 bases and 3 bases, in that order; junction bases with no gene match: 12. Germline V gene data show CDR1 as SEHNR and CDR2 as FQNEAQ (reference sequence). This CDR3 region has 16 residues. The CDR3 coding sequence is TGTGCCAGCAGCCTCGATGGGGTAGCGGGGCTCTACGAGCAGTACTTC. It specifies CASSLDGVAGLYEQYF. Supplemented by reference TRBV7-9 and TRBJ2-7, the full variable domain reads DTGVSQNPRHKITKRGQNVTFRCDPISEHNRLYWYRQTLGQGPEFLTYFQNEAQLEKSRLLSDRFSAERPKGSFSTLEIQRTEQGDSAMYLCASSLDGVAGLYEQYFGPGTRLTVT.